The sequence of this T cell receptor beta chain was determined in a study of identical twins. Study observations and caveats: Not following the same donors, the study drew its conclusions from cross-sectional statistical analysis.

Germline V CDR1 and CDR2: MGHRA, YSYEKL. The CDR3 is made up of 15 amino acids. V was cut by 1 base and J by 8 bases, with 14 bases left in between. Unique molecular identifiers were present on the cDNA, which also gained a universal primer site by template switching. TCRdb reprocessed the 5' RACE reads via MiXCR and lists one record per CDR3 protein. The sample consists of approximately 630,000 distinct CDR3 sequences, just over 7% of them appearing once. Relative to its sample, this clonotype is medium-sized. Its specificity is unknown. The sample was also linked to a second study, of yellow fever vaccine responses in identical twins.

Sequencing input: PBMCs. The TCR originated in a woman in her late teens or twenties in good health. The chain recombines TRBV4-1 with TRBJ1-4; D perhaps matches TRBD1 (5 bases). The DNA for the CDR3 is TGCGCCAGCAGCCAAGGTGGACAATCCAGGGAAAAACTGTTTTTT. Protein product: CASSQGGQSREKLFF.